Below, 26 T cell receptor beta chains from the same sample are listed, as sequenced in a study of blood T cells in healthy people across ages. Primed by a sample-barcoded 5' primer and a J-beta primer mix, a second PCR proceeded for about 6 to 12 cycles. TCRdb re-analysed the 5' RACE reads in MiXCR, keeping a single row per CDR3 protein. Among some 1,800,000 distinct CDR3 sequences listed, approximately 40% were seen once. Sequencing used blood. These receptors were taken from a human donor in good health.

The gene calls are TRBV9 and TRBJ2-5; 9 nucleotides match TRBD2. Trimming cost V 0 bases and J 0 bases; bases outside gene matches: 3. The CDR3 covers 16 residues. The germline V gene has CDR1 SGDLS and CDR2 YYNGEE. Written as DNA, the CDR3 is TGTGCCAGCAGCGTAGGGCTAGCGGGGAACCAAGAGACCCAGTACTTC. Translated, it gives CASSVGLAGNQETQYF.

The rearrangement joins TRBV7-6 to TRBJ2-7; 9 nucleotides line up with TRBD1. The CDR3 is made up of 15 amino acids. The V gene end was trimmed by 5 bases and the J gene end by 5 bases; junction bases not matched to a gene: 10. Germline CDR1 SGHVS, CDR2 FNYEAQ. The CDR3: CASSAGTGTGNEQYF. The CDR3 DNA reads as TGTGCCAGCAGCGCCGGGACCGGGACAGGGAACGAGCAGTACTTC.

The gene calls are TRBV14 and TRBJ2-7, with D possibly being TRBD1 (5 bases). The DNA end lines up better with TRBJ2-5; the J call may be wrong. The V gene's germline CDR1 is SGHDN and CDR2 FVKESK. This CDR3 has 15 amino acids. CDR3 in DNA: TGTGCCAGCAGCCAAGTGGCAGGGATGGGAGAGACCCAGTACTTC. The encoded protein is CASSQVAGMGETQYF.

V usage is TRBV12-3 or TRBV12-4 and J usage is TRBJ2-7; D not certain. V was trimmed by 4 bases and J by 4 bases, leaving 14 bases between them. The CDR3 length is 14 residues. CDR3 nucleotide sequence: TGTGCCAGCAGTTCCCTTGGGGTCAGGTACGAGCAGTACTTC. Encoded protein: CASSSLGVRYEQYF.

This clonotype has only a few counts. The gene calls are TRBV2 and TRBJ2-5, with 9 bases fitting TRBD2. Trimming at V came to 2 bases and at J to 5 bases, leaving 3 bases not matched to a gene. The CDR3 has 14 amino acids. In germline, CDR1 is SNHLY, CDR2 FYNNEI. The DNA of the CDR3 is TGTGCCAGCAGTGAAAGGCTAGCGGGGGAGACCCAGTACTTC. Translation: CASSERLAGETQYF.

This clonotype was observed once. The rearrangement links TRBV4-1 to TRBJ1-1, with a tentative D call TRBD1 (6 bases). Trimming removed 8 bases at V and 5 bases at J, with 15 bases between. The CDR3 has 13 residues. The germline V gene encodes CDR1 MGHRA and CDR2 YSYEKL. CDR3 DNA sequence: TGCGCCAGCGAGTCCGGGGGGCATACTGAAGCTTTCTTT. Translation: CASESGGHTEAFF.

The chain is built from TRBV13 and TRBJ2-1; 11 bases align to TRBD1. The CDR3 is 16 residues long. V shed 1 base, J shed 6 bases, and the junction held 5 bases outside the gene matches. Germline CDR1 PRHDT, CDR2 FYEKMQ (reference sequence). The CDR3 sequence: CASSLVPGQGVNEQFF. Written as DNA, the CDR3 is TGTGCCAGCAGCTTAGTACCGGGACAGGGGGTCAATGAGCAGTTCTTC.

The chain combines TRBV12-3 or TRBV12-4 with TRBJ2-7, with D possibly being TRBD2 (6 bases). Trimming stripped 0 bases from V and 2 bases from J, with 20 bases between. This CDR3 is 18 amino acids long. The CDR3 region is CASSLATLATTVPYEQYF. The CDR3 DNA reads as TGTGCCAGCAGTTTAGCCACTCTAGCGACGACAGTTCCCTACGAGCAGTACTTC.

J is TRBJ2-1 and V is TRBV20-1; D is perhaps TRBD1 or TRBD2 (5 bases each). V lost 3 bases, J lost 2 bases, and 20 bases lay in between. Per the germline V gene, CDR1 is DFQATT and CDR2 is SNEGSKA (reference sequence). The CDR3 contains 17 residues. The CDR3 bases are TGCAGTGCTAGTCCCCCAAAGCGAGGGGCTACCTACAATGAGCAGTTCTTC. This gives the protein CSASPPKRGATYNEQFF.

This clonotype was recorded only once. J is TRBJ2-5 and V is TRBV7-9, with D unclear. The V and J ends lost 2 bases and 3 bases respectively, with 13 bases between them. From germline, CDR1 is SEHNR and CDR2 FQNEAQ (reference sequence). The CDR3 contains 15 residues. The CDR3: CASSLRFDAEETQYF. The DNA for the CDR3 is TGTGCCAGCAGCTTACGGTTTGACGCGGAAGAGACCCAGTACTTC.

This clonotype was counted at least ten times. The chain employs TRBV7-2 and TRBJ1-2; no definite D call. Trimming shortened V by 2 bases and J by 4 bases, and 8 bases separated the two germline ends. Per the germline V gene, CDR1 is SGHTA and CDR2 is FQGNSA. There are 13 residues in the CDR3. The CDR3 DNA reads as TGTGCCAGCAGCTTATTCCAACTCTATGGCTACACCTTC. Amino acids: CASSLFQLYGYTF.

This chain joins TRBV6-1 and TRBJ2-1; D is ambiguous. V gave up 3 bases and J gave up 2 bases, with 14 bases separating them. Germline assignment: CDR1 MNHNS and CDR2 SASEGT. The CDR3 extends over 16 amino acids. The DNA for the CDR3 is TGTGCCAGCAGTGATCTTACCACTCCACCCTACAATGAGCAGTTCTTC. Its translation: CASSDLTTPPYNEQFF.

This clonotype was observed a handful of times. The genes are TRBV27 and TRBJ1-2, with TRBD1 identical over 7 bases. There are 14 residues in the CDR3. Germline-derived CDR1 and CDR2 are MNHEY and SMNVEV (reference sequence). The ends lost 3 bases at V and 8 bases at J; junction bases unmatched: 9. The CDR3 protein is CASSFSGGLDGYTF. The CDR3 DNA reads TGTGCCAGCAGTTTCTCAGGGGGATTGGACGGCTACACCTTC.

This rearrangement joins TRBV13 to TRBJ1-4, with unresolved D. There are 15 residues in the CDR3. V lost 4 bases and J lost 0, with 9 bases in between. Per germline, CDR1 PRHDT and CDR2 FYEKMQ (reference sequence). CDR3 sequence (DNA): TGTGCCAGCAGCTATCCGGGCGCAACTAATGAAAAACTGTTTTTT. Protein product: CASSYPGATNEKLFF.

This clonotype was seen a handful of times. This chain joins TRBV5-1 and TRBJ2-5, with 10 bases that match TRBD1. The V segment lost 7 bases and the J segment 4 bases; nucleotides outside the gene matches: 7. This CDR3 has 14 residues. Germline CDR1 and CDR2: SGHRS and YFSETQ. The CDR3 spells CASERGTGVETQYF. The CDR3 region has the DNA TGCGCCAGCGAGCGCGGGACAGGGGTAGAGACCCAGTACTTC.

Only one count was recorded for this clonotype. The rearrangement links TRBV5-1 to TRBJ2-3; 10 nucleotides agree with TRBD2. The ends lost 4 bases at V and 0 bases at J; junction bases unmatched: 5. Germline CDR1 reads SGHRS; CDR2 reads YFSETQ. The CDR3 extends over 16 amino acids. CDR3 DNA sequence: TGCGCCAGCAGCGCGGGACTAGCGCAGAGCACAGATACGCAGTATTTT. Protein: CASSAGLAQSTDTQYF.

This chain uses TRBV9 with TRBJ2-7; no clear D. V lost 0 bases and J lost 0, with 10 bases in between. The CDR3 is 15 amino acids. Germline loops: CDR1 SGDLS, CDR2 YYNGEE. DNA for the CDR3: TGTGCCAGCAGCGTAGGGGTATTACCCTCCTACGAGCAGTACTTC. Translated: CASSVGVLPSYEQYF.

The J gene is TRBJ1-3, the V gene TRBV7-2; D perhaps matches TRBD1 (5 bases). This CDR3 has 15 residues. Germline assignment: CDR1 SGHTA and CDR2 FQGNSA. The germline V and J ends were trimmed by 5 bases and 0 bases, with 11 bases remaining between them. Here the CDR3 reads CASSGDGSSGNTIYF. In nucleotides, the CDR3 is TGTGCCAGCAGCGGGGACGGGAGCTCTGGAAACACCATATATTTT.

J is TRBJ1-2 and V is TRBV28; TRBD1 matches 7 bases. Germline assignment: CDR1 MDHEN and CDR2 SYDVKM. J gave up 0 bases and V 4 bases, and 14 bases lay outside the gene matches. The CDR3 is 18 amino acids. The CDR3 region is CASSSTQDRWRPNYGYTF. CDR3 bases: TGTGCCAGCAGTTCCACCCAGGACAGGTGGAGGCCTAACTATGGCTACACCTTC.

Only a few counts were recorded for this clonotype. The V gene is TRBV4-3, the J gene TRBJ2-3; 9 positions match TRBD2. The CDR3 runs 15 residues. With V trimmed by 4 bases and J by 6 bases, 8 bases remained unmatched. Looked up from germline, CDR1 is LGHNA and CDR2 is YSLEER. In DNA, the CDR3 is TGCGCCAGCAGCCGACGGATAGCGGGGGCGGATACGCAGTATTTT. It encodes CASSRRIAGADTQYF.

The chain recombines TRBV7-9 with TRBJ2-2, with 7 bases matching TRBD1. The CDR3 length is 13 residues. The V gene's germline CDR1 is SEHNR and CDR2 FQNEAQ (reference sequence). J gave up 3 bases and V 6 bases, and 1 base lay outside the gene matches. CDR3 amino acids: CASRQGYTGELFF. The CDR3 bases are TGTGCCAGCAGACAGGGGTACACCGGGGAGCTGTTTTTT.

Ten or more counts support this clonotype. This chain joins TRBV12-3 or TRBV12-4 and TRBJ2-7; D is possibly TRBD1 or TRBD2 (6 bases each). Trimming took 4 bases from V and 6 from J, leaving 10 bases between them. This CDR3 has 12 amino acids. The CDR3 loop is CASSWGATEQYF. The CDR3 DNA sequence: TGTGCCAGCAGTTGGGGGGCAACCGAGCAGTACTTC.

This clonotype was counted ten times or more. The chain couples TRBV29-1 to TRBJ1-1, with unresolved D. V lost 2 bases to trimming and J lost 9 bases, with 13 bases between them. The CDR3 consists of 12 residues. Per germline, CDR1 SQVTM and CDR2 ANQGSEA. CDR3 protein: CSVERGRNQAFF. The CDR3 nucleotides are TGCAGCGTTGAAAGAGGACGGAATCAAGCTTTCTTT.

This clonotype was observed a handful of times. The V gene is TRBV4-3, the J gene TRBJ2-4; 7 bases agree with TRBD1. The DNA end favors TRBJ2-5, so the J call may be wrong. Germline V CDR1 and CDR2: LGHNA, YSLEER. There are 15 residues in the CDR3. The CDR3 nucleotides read TGCGCCAGCAGCCAAGGCAACAGGGGATGGGAGACCCAGTACTTC. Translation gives CASSQGNRGWETQYF.

CDR3 DNA: TGTGCCAGCAAAAACCAGGGGGCTTCCTACGAGCAGTACTTC. This codes for CASKNQGASYEQYF. V is TRBV7-9 and J is TRBJ2-7, with 8 bases aligning to TRBD1. CDR1 and CDR2 from the germline V gene are SEHNR and FQNEAQ (reference sequence). The ends lost 7 bases at V and 1 base at J; junction bases unmatched: 6. CDR3 length: 14 residues.

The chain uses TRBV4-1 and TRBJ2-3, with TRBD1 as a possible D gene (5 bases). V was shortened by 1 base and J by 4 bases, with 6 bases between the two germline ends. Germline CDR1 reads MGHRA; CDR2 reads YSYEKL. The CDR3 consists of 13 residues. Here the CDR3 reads CASSQVTADTQYF. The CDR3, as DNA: TGCGCCAGCAGCCAAGTGACAGCAGATACGCAGTATTTT.